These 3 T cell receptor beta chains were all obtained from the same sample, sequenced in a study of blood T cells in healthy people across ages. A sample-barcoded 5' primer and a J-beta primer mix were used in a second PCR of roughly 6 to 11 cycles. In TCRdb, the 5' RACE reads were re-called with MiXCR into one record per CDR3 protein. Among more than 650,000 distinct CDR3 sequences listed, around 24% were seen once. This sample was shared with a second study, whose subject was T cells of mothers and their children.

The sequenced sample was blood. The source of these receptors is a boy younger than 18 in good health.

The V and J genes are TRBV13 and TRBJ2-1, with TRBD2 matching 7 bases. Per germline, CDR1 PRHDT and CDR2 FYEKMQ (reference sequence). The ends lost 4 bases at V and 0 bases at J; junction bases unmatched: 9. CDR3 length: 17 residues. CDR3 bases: TGTGCCAGCAGCTCTATGGGGGGGGTAAGCTCCTACAATGAGCAGTTCTTC. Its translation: CASSSMGGVSSYNEQFF. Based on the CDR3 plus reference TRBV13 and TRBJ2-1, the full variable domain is AAGVIQSPRHLIKEKRETATLKCYPIPRHDTVYWYQQGPGQDPQFLISFYEKMQSDKGSIPDRFSAQQFSDYHSELNMSSLELGDSALYFCASSSMGGVSSYNEQFFGPGTRLTVL.

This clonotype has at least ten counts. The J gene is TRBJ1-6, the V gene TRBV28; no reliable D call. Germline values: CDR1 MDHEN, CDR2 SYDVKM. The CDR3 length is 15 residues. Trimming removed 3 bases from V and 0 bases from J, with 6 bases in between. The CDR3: CASSLQRSYNSPLHF. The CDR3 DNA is TGTGCCAGCAGTTTGCAGCGCTCCTATAATTCACCCCTCCACTTT.

CDR3 in DNA: TGCGCCAGCAGCATTCGGGGCCAGTCAGATACGCAGTATTTT. Translation gives CASSIRGQSDTQYF. The rearrangement links TRBV5-1 to TRBJ2-3, with D possibly called TRBD1 or TRBD2 (5 bases each). Trimming took off 4 bases at V and 4 bases at J, with 13 bases between the two ends. There are 14 residues in the CDR3. Germline V lookup: CDR1 SGHRS, CDR2 YFSETQ.